This T cell receptor (beta chain) stems from a study of T cells after yellow fever vaccination. Study as a whole: Where fractions had low cell numbers, libraries were prepared from them with the SMART-Seq v4 Ultra Low Input RNA kit. Findings and limits, study-wide: Abundant bulk-derived clonotypes could contaminate FACS-sorted repertoires. Most clones from primary vaccination resurfaced after the booster (under 97% CD4, less than 90% CD8).

Comments on this clonotype: Its antigen is undetermined.

Trimming left V 5 bases short and J 3 bases short, with 13 bases between. CDR1 and CDR2 (germline): KGHSH, LQKENI. The CDR3 has 14 residues. In making TCR cDNA, 5'RACE template switching added a universal primer site and UMIs to it. From the 5' RACE reads, TCRdb called clonotypes with MiXCR, one entry per CDR3 protein. The sample carries 450,000 to 650,000 distinct CDR3 sequences, 20% to 25% recorded once. The sequences come from PBMCs, collected about 20 days after the first yellow fever vaccination. The source of this sequence is a man aged 18-30 years who received the YFV17D yellow fever vaccine. This rearrangement joins TRBV18 to TRBJ2-5, with TRBD1 as a possible D gene (6 bases). CDR3 nucleotides: TGTGCCAGCTCATCCGCCGGGACAAAAGAGACCCAGTACTTC. Its translation: CASSSAGTKETQYF. Filled out from reference TRBV18 and TRBJ2-5, the complete variable domain reads NAGVMQNPRHLVRRRGQEARLRCSPMKGHSHVYWYRQLPEEGLKFMVYLQKENIIDESGMPKERFSAEFPKEGPSILRIQQVVRGDSAAYFCASSSAGTKETQYFGPGTRLLVL.